This TCR beta chain is from a study of cytomegalovirus exposure and HLA in healthy donors. Study-level results: According to a subsequent analysis, TCR clusters identified in the first cohort showed a tendency to co-occur across the roughly 130 validation repertoires. Usually a TCR sequence was rare, but some public TCRs were found in many donors.

Separation from the approximately 720-subject first cohort characterized the roughly 130-subject validation cohort, to which the donors belonged. Sequenced by immunoSEQ multiplex PCR; TCRdb stores in-frame clones only, minus some. Of some 56,000 clones listed, around 93% are singletons. About this clone: What it binds is unknown.

The trim removed 5 bases at V and 6 bases at J, leaving 4 bases unmatched. The CDR3 runs 15 residues. CDR1 is SGHVS and CDR2 is FNYEAQ in the germline V gene. The origin of this receptor is a woman aged 18-35 years in good health and CMV-seropositive. The specimen sequenced was PBMCs. J is TRBJ1-6 and V is TRBV7-6; 10 bases match TRBD1. As DNA, the CDR3 is TGTGCCAGCAGCCCAAGACAGGGGGCTAATTCACCCCTCCACTTT. Translation gives CASSPRQGANSPLHF.